The sample holds one count of the clone carrying this TCR beta chain. Its matching antigen is unknown. The V gene end was trimmed by 2 bases and the J gene end by 7 bases; junction bases not matched to a gene: 12. Germline-derived CDR1 and CDR2 are SGHTA and FQGNSA. The CDR3 runs to 17 residues. The data originate from a study of shared clonotypes between healthy human individuals. The input for sorted-subset replicate PCRs was around 0.2 ug DNA, about 30,000 T cell genomes. Produced via immunoSEQ multiplex PCR; TCRdb's table is partial and in-frame only. Of 1,100,000 or so clones listed, around 78% were seen once; the top ten hold roughly 0.56%. General study points: Non-shared clonotypes had lower generation probabilities than those shared by all four donors. In a handful of donors, approximately 5% of naive CD4 clonotypes appeared in common.

Splitting of CD4+ cells produced CD45RA+ naive and CD45RA-negative memory subsets. The TCR sequence derives from a man between 18 and 35 years old in good health. Some clones in this sample may be carry-over from other donors' samples. Specimen: memory CD4+ T cells from PBMCs. Regarding subset: CD45RA-negative fraction. This chain uses TRBV7-2 with TRBJ1-4, with 8 bases lining up with TRBD1. The DNA for the CDR3 is TGTGCCAGCAGCTTAATCAGGGGGCAAGGCGTGGCTGAAAAACTGTTTTTT. Its protein product is CASSLIRGQGVAEKLFF.